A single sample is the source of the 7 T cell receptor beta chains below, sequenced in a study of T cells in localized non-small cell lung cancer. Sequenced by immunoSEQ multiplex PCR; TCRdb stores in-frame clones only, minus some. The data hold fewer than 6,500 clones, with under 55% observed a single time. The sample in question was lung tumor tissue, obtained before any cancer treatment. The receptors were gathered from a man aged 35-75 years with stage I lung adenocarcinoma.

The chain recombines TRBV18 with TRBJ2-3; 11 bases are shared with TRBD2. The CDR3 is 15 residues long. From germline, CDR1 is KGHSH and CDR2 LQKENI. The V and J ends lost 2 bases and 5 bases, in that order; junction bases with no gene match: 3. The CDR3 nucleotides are TGTGCCAGCTCACCAACTAGCGGGAGTTTAGATACGCAGTATTTT. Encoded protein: CASSPTSGSLDTQYF.

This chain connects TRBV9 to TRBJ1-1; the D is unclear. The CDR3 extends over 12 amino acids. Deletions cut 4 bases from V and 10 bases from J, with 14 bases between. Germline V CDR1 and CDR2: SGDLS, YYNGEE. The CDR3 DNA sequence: TGTGCCAGCAGCCGTCAGACCTCGGGAGCTTTCTTT. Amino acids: CASSRQTSGAFF.

CDR3 residues: CASSSAGLISGNTIYF. CDR3 coding DNA: TGTGCCAGCAGTTCCGCCGGGCTAATCTCTGGAAACACCATATATTTT. The chain is built from TRBV6-8 and TRBJ1-3; D gene ambiguous. The CDR3 runs to 16 residues. V lost 4 bases to trimming and J lost 0 bases, with 13 bases between them. Looked up from germline, CDR1 is MNHGY and CDR2 is SAAAGT.

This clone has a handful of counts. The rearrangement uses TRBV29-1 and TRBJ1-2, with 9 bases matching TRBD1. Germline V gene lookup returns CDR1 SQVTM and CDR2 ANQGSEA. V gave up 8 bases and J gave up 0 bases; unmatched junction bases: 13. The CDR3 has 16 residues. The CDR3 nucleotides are TGCAGCACGACGCCGGGACAGGGAGAAGCTAACTATGGCTACACCTTC. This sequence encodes CSTTPGQGEANYGYTF.

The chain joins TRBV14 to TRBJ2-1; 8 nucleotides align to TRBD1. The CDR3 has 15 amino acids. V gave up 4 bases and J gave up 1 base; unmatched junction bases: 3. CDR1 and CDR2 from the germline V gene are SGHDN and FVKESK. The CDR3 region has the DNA TGTGCCAGCAGCCGATGGACAGGGTCCTACAATGAGCAGTTCTTC. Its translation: CASSRWTGSYNEQFF.

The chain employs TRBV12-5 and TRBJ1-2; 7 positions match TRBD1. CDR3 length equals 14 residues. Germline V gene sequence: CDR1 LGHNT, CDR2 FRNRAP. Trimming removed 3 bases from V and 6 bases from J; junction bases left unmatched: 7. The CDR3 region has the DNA TGTGCTAGTGGTTTCGCCGGGACAGTGGATGGCTACACCTTC. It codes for CASGFAGTVDGYTF.

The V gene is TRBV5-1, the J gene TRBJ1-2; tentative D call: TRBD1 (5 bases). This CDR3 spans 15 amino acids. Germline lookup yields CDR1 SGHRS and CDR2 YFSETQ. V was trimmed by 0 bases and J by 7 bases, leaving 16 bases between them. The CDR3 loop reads CASSLDAGEVGGYTF. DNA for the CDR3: TGCGCCAGCAGCTTGGACGCGGGGGAAGTGGGTGGCTACACCTTC.